The clone carrying this T cell receptor (beta chain) was seen only a few times. Its antigen is as yet unknown. Primers used in a second PCR of about 7 to 12 cycles were a sample-barcoded 5' primer and a J-beta primer mix. Each CDR3 protein is one row after TCRdb ran MiXCR on the 5' RACE reads. The data show some 1.4 million distinct CDR3 sequences, around 42% seen once. Per germline, CDR1 SNHLY and CDR2 FYNNEI. V lost 1 base and J lost 5; bases outside the gene matches: 0. The CDR3 runs 14 residues. The data were obtained in a study of blood T cells in healthy people across ages. Findings and limits, study-wide: Donors of long life had a larger count of naive CD4+ cells and greater diversity than aged donors.

Per sample, no less than 6 micrograms of total RNA were extracted. The origin of this receptor is a woman between 18 and 30 years old in good health. Sequenced input: blood. The chain couples TRBV2 to TRBJ2-5; TRBD2 matches 11 bases. CDR3 in amino acids: CASSEGTSGETQYF. CDR3 bases: TGTGCCAGCAGTGAAGGGACTAGCGGGGAGACCCAGTACTTC.